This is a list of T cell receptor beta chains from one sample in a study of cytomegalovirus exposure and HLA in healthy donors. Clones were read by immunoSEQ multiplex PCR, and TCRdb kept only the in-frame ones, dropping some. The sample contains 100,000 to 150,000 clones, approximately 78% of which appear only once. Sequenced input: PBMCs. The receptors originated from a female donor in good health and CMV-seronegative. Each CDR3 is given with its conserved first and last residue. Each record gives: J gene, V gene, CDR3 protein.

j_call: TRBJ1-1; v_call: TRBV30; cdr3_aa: CAWSGSREAFF
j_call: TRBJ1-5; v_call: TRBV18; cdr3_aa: CASSPSPGSTSQPQHF
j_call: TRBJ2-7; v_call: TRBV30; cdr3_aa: CAWSVRGYEQYF
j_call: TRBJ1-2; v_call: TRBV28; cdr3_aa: CASSFPRDGYTF
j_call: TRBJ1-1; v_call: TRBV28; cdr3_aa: CASSLSRPWGGGTEAFF
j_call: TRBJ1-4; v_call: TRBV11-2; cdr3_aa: CASSLEGATNEKLFF
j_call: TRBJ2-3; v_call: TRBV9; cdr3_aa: CASSVQGRGEDTQYF
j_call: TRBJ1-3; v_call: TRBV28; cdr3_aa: CASSLRQGAYTIYF
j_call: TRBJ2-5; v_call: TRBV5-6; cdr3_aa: CASSLAGRGGETQYF
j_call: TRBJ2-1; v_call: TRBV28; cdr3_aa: CASIPPGLGGSEQFF
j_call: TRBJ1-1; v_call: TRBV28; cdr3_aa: CASSLMGGNTEAFF
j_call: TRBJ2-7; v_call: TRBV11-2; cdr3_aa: CASSLVVGGPFWEQYF
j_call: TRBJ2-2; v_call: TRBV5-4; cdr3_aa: CASSPRTGNTGELFF
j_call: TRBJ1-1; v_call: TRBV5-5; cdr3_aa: CASRTQSTEAFF
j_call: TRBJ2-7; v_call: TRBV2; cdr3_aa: CASSPGVSSYEQYF
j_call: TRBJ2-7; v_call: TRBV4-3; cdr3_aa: CASSPGAVSYEQYF
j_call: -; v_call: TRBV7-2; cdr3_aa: CASSPTSLEQYF
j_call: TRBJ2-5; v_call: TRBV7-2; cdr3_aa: CASSKGQGWETQYF
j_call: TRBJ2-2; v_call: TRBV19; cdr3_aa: CASRSRVVGNTGELFF
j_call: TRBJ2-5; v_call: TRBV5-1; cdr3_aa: CASSSYLIETQYF
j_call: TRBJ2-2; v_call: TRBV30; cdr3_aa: CAWGIGDSGELFF
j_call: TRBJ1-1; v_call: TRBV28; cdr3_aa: CASTTPGGTNRIEAFF
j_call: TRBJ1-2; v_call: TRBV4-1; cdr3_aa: CASSFQEGAFSRYGYTF
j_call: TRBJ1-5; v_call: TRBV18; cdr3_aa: CASSLQGDQPQHF
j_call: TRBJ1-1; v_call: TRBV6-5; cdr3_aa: CASSRGTGITEAFF
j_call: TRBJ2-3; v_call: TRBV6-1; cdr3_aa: CASSEQSSDTQYF
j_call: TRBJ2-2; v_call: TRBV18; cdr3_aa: CASSPISGTSYPGELFF
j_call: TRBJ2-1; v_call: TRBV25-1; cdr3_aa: CASSESVAESSYNEQFF
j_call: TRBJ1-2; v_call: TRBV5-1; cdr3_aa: CASSLAGPGQDYGYTF
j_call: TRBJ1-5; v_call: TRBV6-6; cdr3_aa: CASSDRGNQPQHF
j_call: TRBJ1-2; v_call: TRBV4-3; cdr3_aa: CASSQDLGQGGEGYTF
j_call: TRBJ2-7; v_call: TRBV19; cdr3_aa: CASSWREGFEQYF
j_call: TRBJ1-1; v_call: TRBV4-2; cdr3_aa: CASSQDPFTGTEAFF
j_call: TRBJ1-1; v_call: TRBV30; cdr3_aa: CAWSRVGGSTEAFF
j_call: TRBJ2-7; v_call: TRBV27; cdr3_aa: CASSFSLAGNEQYF
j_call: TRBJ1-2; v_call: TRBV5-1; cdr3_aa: CASSLGNAGGNYGYTF
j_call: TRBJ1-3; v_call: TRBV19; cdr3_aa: CASSIAAPSGNTIYF
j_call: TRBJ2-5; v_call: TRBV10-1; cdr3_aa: CASSEPGLAGGEETQYF
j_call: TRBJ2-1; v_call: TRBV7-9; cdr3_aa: CSSSSELAGSYNEQFF
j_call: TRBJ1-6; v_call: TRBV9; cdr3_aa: CASSAGTGVSPLHF
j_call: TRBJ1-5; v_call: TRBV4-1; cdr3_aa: CASSQGQGNQPQHF
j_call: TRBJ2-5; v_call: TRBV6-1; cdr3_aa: CATATSGQETQYF
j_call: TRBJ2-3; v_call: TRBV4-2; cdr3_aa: CASSQGEGSGTDTQYF
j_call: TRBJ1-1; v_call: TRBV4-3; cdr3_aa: CASSQEIVGTETFTEAFF
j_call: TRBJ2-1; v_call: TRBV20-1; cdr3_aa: CSARRDIEQFF
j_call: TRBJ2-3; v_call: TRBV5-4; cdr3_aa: CASSLRDTDTQYF
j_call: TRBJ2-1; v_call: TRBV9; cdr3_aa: CASSPRLAGYNEQFF
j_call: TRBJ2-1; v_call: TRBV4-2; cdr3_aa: CASSQDSESSYNEQFF